The 19 T cell receptor beta chains presented below share a single source sample, sequenced in a study of T and B cells in COVID-19 patients. From blood, 250-500 ng of genomic DNA served as TRB template. BIOMED2 TRB-A/B primer pools were used in multiplex TRB PCR. TCRdb ran MiXCR on the multiplex PCR reads and lists one entry per CDR3 protein. There are about 14,000 distinct CDR3 sequences in the sample; about 30% occur only once, and 1% to 1.5% lies in the top ten. What was sequenced was blood. These receptors all stem from a human donor who had recovered from COVID-19.

In its sample, this clonotype was seen many times. The chain links TRBV6-6 to TRBJ1-1; no definite D call. The V gene's germline CDR1 is MNHNY and CDR2 SVGAGI (reference sequence). The CDR3 sequence is 11 residues long. V was pared by 6 bases and J by 3 bases, with 5 bases between. The CDR3 region has the DNA TGTGCCAGCAGCGTCGACACTGAAGCTTTCTTT. It codes for CASSVDTEAFF.

The chain employs TRBV5-5 and TRBJ2-7; 10 bases align to TRBD1. The CDR3 runs to 19 residues. Losses at the gene ends were 4 bases for V and 4 bases for J; bases not matched to a gene: 20. The germline CDR1 and CDR2 sequences are SGHKS and YYEKEE (reference sequence). In DNA form, the CDR3 reads TGTGCCAGCAGCCAAGTCATGGGCTCGGCGGGACAGGGGCAGTACGAGCAGTACTTC. As protein: CASSQVMGSAGQGQYEQYF.

The chain recombines TRBV6-5 with TRBJ1-1, with D unresolved. This CDR3 region has 11 residues. Germline CDR1 reads MNHEY; CDR2 reads SVGAGI. The ends were cut back, 5 bases at V and 6 bases at J, with 7 bases in the middle. The CDR3 DNA follows: TGTGCCAGCAGTGGAATAGCTGAAGCTTTCTTT. Translation: CASSGIAEAFF.

This clonotype was seen more than once but under ten times. This sequence joins TRBV5-4 and TRBJ1-1, with D hard to call. Deletions cut 2 bases from V and 4 bases from J, with 6 bases between. The CDR3 runs 12 residues. Germline assignment: CDR1 SGHNT and CDR2 YYREEE (reference sequence). This CDR3 is CASSLDGTEAFF. CDR3 DNA: TGTGCCAGCAGCTTAGATGGCACTGAAGCTTTCTTT.

V is TRBV19 and J is TRBJ1-3; maybe TRBD1 (6 bases). V lost 6 bases and J lost 2, with 17 bases in between. This CDR3 spans 16 amino acids. In germline, CDR1 is LNHDA, CDR2 SQIVND (reference sequence). DNA of the CDR3: TGTGCCAGTAGCCCCGGGACATCGATCACTGGAAACACCATATATTTT. This encodes CASSPGTSITGNTIYF.

This clonotype turned up a few times. This rearrangement joins TRBV11-3 to TRBJ1-4; TRBD1 matches 7 bases. The V gene end was trimmed by 3 bases and the J gene end by 5 bases; junction bases not matched to a gene: 12. The CDR3 sequence is 17 residues long. Germline CDR1 is SGHNT and CDR2 is YENEEA. In DNA form, the CDR3 reads TGTGCCAGCAGCTTTAATCACCCCGGGACAGCCAATGAAAAACTGTTTTTT. It encodes CASSFNHPGTANEKLFF.

This clonotype was seen more than once but under ten times. The chain employs TRBV30 and TRBJ2-3; D not certain. The CDR3 spans 13 residues. V dropped 1 base and J dropped 6 bases, with 11 bases sitting between them. Germline CDR1 reads GTSNPN; CDR2 reads SVGIG (reference sequence). CDR3 residues: CAWSGRGSDTQYF. The CDR3 DNA reads TGTGCCTGGAGTGGACGTGGGTCGGATACGCAGTATTTT.

This clonotype has more than one count but fewer than ten. The chain combines TRBV6-5 with TRBJ1-4; D is undetermined. The length of the CDR3 is 13 residues. Germline CDR1 is MNHEY and CDR2 is SVGAGI. V lost 5 bases and J lost 7, with 11 bases in between. The CDR3 reads CASSLPGSEKLFF. The CDR3 DNA reads as TGTGCCAGCAGTCTACCCGGGAGTGAAAAACTGTTTTTT.

This clonotype is medium-sized in the sample. The chain is built from TRBV5-6 and TRBJ2-2; D may be TRBD1 or TRBD2 (5 bases each). V was pared by 4 bases and J by 3 bases, with 16 bases between. The CDR3 is 16 amino acids. Per germline, CDR1 SGHDT and CDR2 YYEEEE. The CDR3 DNA reads TGTGCCAGCAGCCTCCCCATGGGGCGGGACACCGGGGAGCTGTTTTTT. It specifies CASSLPMGRDTGELFF. Combining the CDR3 with reference TRBV5-6 and TRBJ2-2 gives the whole variable domain DAGVTQSPTHLIKTRGQQVTLRCSPKSGHDTVSWYQQALGQGPQFIFQYYEEEERQRGNFPDRFSGHQFPNYSSELNVNALLLGDSALYLCASSLPMGRDTGELFFGEGSRLTVL.

The chain joins TRBV6-5 to TRBJ2-2; 9 bases agree with TRBD1. This CDR3 spans 14 amino acids. The germline CDR1 and CDR2 sequences are MNHEY and SVGAGI. V trimming: 6 bases; J trimming: 7 bases; junction bases outside the gene matches: 6. In DNA form, the CDR3 reads TGTGCCAGCAGACCCGGGACAGGGTTCGGGGAGCTGTTTTTT. Translation: CASRPGTGFGELFF.

The V and J genes are TRBV12-3 or TRBV12-4 and TRBJ1-1; D remains ambiguous. CDR3 length: 15 residues. Trimming took 3 bases from V and 0 from J, leaving 11 bases between them. For the CDR3, the DNA is TGTGCCAGCAGTTTTTCGGGCTTCATGAACACTGAAGCTTTCTTT. It translates to CASSFSGFMNTEAFF.

This clonotype was detected a few times. The chain combines TRBV12-3 or TRBV12-4 with TRBJ2-1; 10 positions match TRBD2. The CDR3 runs to 17 residues. V shed 1 base and J 4 bases; nucleotides not matched to a gene: 7. CDR3 amino acids: CASSLEAGGARYNEQFF. The DNA of the CDR3 is TGTGCCAGCAGTTTAGAAGCGGGGGGGGCTCGTTACAATGAGCAGTTCTTC.

This clonotype was detected only a few times. The chain has TRBV19 and TRBJ1-2; D not resolved. The V and J ends lost 2 bases and 8 bases respectively, with 18 bases between them. The length of the CDR3 is 15 residues. Germline CDR1 and CDR2: LNHDA and SQIVND (reference sequence). CDR3 residues: CASSIKAEYPPGYTF. DNA for the CDR3: TGTGCCAGTAGTATAAAGGCCGAGTACCCGCCGGGCTACACCTTC.

A few counts support this clonotype. The V call is TRBV5-6, the J call TRBJ2-7, with 9 bases aligning to TRBD1. CDR1 and CDR2 (germline): SGHDT, YYEEEE. This CDR3 is built from 12 residues. Germline trimming cut 3 bases from V and 12 bases from J; bases unmatched to any gene: 7. CDR3 in amino acids: CASSSDGQGPYF. The CDR3 DNA is TGTGCCAGCAGCTCTGACGGACAGGGGCCGTACTTC.

This clonotype is labeled large. The chain recombines TRBV29-1 with TRBJ2-7; 7 positions agree with TRBD1. Germline V gene sequence: CDR1 SQVTM, CDR2 ANQGSEA. This CDR3 comprises 15 residues. With 4 bases clipped from V and 7 bases from J, the junction kept 16 bases outside the gene matches. The CDR3 region is CSVGVTGTAASEQYF. CDR3 in DNA: TGCAGCGTTGGGGTAACCGGGACAGCCGCATCGGAGCAGTACTTC.

This clonotype was observed a handful of times. The chain recombines TRBV12-3 or TRBV12-4 with TRBJ2-1; TRBD2 agrees at 8 bases. CDR3 size: 14 residues. With V trimmed by 6 bases and J by 6 bases, 7 bases remained unmatched. CDR3: CASREAGVSNEQFF. CDR3 in DNA: TGTGCCAGCAGGGAAGCGGGAGTGAGCAATGAGCAGTTCTTC.

This clonotype was recorded a few times. The V and J genes are TRBV24-1 and TRBJ2-5; D assignment may be TRBD1 or TRBD2 (5 bases each). Germline CDR1 and CDR2: KGHDR and SFDVKD. V gave up 9 bases and J gave up 2 bases, with 18 bases separating them. This CDR3 comprises 15 residues. The DNA of the CDR3 is TGTGCCACCGGCTTCTTAAAGGGACGGCAAGAGACCCAGTACTTC. Translated: CATGFLKGRQETQYF.

This clonotype was detected many times. This chain joins TRBV6-2 or TRBV6-3 and TRBJ1-4; D may be TRBD1 (5 bases). The CDR3 is 11 amino acids. The V and J ends lost 8 bases and 11 bases respectively, with 12 bases between them. Germline assignment: CDR1 MNHEY and CDR2 SVGEGT. Here the CDR3 reads CASSQGGKLFF. CDR3 nucleotide sequence: TGTGCCAGCTCCCAGGGAGGCAAACTGTTTTTT.

Comments on this clonotype: A much larger clone sits a single nucleotide away, making a read error possible. V usage is TRBV6-5 and J usage is TRBJ2-7, with 10 bases that match TRBD2. The DNA end lines up better with TRBJ2-1; the J call may be wrong. The CDR3 contains 17 residues. Germline loops: CDR1 MNHEY, CDR2 SVGAGI. The CDR3 reads CVSSYGPLAGAGNEQFF. CDR3 coding DNA: TGTGTCAGCAGTTACGGTCCCCTAGCGGGAGCGGGTAATGAGCAGTTCTTC.